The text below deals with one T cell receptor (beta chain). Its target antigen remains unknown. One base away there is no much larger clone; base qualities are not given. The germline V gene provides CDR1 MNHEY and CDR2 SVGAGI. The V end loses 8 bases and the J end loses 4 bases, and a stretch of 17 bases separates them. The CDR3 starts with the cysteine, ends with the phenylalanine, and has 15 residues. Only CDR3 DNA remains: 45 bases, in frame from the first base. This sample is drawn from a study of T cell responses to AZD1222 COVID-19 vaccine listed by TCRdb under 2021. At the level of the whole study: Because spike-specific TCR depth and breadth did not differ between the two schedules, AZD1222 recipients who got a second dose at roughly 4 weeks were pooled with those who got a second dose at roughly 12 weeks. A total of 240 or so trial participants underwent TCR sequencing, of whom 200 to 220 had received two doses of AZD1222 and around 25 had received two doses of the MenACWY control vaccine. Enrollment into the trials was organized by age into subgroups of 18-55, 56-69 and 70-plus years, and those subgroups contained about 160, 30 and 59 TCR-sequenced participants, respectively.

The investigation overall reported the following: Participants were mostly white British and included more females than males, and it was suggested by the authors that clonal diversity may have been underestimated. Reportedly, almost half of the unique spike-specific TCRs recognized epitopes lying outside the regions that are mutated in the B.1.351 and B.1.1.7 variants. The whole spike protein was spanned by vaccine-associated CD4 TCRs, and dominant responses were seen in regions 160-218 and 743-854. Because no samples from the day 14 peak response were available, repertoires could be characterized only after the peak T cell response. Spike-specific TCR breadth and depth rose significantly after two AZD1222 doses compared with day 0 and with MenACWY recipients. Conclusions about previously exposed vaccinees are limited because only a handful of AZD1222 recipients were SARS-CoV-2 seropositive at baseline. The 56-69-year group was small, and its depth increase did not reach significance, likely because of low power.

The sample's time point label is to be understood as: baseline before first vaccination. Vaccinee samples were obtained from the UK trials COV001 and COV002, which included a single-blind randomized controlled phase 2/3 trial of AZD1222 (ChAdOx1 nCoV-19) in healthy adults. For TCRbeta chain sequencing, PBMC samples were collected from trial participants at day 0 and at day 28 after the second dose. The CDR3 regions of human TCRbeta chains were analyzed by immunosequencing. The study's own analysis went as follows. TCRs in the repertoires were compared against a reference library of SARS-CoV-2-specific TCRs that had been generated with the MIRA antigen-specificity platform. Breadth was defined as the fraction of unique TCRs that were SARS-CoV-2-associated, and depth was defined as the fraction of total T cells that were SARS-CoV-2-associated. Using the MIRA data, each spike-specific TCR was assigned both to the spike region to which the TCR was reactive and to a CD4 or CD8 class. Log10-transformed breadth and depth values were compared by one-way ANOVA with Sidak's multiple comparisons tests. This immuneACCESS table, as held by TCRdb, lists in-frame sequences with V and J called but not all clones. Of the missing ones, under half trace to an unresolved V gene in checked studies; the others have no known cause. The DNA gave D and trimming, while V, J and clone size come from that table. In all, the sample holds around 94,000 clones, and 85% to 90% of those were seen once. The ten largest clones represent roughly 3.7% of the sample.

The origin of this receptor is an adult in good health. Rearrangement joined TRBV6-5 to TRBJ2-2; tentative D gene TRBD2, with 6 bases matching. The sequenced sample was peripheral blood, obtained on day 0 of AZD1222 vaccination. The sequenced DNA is TGTGCCAGCCTCGAAACGGGAGCGGGCACCGGGGAGCTGTTTTTT. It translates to CASLETGAGTGELFF.